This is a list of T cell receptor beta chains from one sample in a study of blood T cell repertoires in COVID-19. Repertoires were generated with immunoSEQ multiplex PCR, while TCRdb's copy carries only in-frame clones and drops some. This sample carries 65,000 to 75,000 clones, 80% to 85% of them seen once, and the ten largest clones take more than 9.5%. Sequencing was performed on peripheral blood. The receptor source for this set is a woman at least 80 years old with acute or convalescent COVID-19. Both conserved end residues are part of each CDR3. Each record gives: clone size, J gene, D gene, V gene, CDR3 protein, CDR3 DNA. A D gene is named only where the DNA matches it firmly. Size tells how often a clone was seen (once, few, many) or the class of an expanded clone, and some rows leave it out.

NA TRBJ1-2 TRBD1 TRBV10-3 CAIRGTGYNYGYTF TGTGCCATCAGAGGGACAGGGTATAACTATGGCTACACCTTC
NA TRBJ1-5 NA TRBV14 CASSQDAVQPQHF TGTGCCAGCAGCCAAGACGCAGTGCAGCCCCAGCATTTT
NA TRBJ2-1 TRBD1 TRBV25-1 CASSETRGTGIGKEFF TGTGCCAGCAGTGAAACTAGGGGGACAGGGATAGGCAAGGAGTTCTTC
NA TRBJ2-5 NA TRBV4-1 CASSQRQGSAVQETQYF TGCGCCAGCAGCCAACGCCAGGGGTCTGCGGTACAAGAGACCCAGTACTTC
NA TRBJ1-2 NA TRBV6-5 CASSAQAAVNYGYTF TGTGCCAGCAGCGCACAGGCGGCGGTTAACTATGGCTACACCTTC
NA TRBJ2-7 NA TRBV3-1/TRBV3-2 CASSRGYEQYF TGTGCCAGCAGCCGCGGATACGAGCAGTACTTC
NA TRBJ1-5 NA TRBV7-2 CASSFAGVNQPQHF TGTGCCAGCAGCTTTGCAGGGGTTAATCAGCCCCAGCATTTT
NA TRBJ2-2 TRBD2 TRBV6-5 CASKASGSHRGAVF TGTGCCAGCAAAGCTAGCGGGTCCCACCGGGGAGCTGTTTTT
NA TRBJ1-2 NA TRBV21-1 CASSKEGQGAYQKYGYTF TGTGCCAGCAGCAAAGAGGGACAGGGGGCCTACCAAAAGTATGGCTACACCTTC
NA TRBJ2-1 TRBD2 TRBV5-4 CASSLSGGAPYNEQFF TGTGCCAGCAGCTTAAGCGGGGGGGCCCCCTACAATGAGCAGTTCTTC
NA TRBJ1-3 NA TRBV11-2 CASSPGVPRPGNTIYF TGTGCCAGCAGCCCAGGGGTACCGAGGCCTGGAAACACCATATATTTT
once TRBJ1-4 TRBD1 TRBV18 CASSPQTGSGEKLFF TGTGCCAGCTCACCACAGACAGGGAGCGGTGAAAAACTGTTTTTT
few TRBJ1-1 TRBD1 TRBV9 CASSETGGTEAFF TGTGCCAGCAGCGAGACAGGGGGCACTGAAGCTTTCTTT